The rows below give T cell receptor beta chains drawn from one sample of a study of TIL therapy for anti-PD-1-resistant metastatic lung cancer. Only in-frame clones appear in the TCRdb table, and some are missing; sequencing was by immunoSEQ multiplex PCR. The sample lists tens of thousands of clones; 70% to 80% were seen once. This material consisted of blood, taken at baseline. The receptors originated from a woman aged 25 to 80 with non-small cell lung cancer. CDR3s include the opening cysteine and the closing phenylalanine or tryptophan. The order of the fields is CDR3 protein, CDR3 DNA, V gene, J gene, D gene, clone size. D genes are given only for firm matches. Clone size appears in some rows only: once, few, many, or a class for an expanded clone.

CAISAPASGSETQYF,TGTGCCATCAGTGCTCCGGCTAGCGGGAGCGAGACCCAGTACTTC,TRBV10-3,TRBJ2-5,TRBD2,once
CASSPGQSYEQYF,TGCGCCAGCAGCCCGGGACAGAGCTACGAGCAGTACTTC,TRBV5-1,TRBJ2-7,TRBD1,few
CASSLGTAYGYTF,TGTGCCAGCAGCTTAGGGACCGCCTATGGCTACACCTTC,TRBV7-9,TRBJ1-2,NA,NA
CASSPRGTVDQPQHF,TGTGCCAGCAGCCCACGGGGGACAGTGGATCAGCCCCAGCATTTT,TRBV5-6,TRBJ1-5,TRBD1,NA
CASSTGLMRGSTDTQYF,TGTGCCAGCAGCACAGGGCTTATGCGGGGAAGCACAGATACGCAGTATTTT,TRBV7-8,TRBJ2-3,NA,NA
CASRPKSLPNTEAFF,TGTGCCAGTAGACCCAAAAGCCTTCCTAACACTGAAGCTTTCTTT,TRBV19,TRBJ1-1,NA,NA
CASREGSYGYTF,TGTGCCAGCCGCGAGGGGTCTTATGGCTACACCTTC,TRBV27,TRBJ1-2,NA,NA
CASSSPTQNYGYTF,TGTGCCAGCAGCTCGCCCACACAGAACTATGGCTACACCTTC,TRBV13,TRBJ1-2,NA,NA
CASSLRQSLYGYTF,TGTGCCAGCAGTCTGCGACAAAGCCTCTATGGCTACACCTTC,TRBV27,TRBJ1-2,NA,NA
CASSELNLGGTEAFF,TGTGCCAGCAGTGAATTGAATTTGGGGGGCACTGAAGCTTTCTTT,TRBV25-1,TRBJ1-1,NA,NA
CASSEPAGELFF,TGCGCCAGCAGCGAGCCGGCCGGGGAGCTGTTTTTT,TRBV5-1,TRBJ2-2,NA,NA
CASSLRRANNNEQFF,TGTGCCAGCAGCCTCCGGAGGGCCAACAACAATGAGCAGTTCTTC,TRBV11-2,TRBJ2-1,NA,NA
CASSLDWGVPTDTQYF,TGCGCCAGCAGCTTGGATTGGGGAGTCCCCACAGATACGCAGTATTTT,TRBV5-1,TRBJ2-3,NA,NA
CASSLGGDSTEAFF,TGTGCCAGCAGTTTAGGTGGAGACAGCACTGAAGCTTTCTTT,TRBV28,TRBJ1-1,NA,NA
CASVRGLGKRDTEAFF,TGTGCCAGCGTAAGGGGGTTGGGGAAGCGGGACACTGAAGCTTTCTTT,TRBV2,TRBJ1-1,NA,NA
CASSVASTDTQYF,TGTGCCAGCAGCGTAGCCTCCACAGATACGCAGTATTTT,TRBV9,TRBJ2-3,NA,NA
CASSDGTTQETQYF,TGTGCCAGCAGTGACGGGACTACCCAAGAGACCCAGTACTTC,TRBV2,TRBJ2-5,TRBD2,NA
CSVALAGYNEQFF,TGCAGCGTTGCCCTAGCGGGTTACAATGAGCAGTTCTTC,TRBV29-1,TRBJ2-1,TRBD2,NA
CASSRSSQETQYF,TGTGCCAGCTCACGAAGCAGTCAGGAGACCCAGTACTTC,TRBV18,TRBJ2-5,NA,NA
CASSYGGQGATEAFF,TGTGCCAGCAGTTATGGGGGGCAGGGGGCCACTGAAGCTTTCTTT,TRBV6-5,TRBJ1-1,TRBD1,NA
CASRTRSEQFF,TGCGCCAGCCGCACCCGATCTGAGCAGTTCTTC,TRBV4-1,TRBJ2-1,NA,NA
CASSPRSEEEQYF,TGTGCCAGCAGCCCTCGGTCCGAGGAGGAGCAGTACTTC,TRBV6-4,TRBJ2-7,NA,NA
CASSLGQTGELFF,TGTGCCAGCAGCTTGGGGCAAACCGGGGAGCTGTTTTTT,TRBV5-4,TRBJ2-2,NA,once
CASRGQAHEQYF,TGCGCCAGCAGGGGACAGGCCCACGAGCAGTACTTC,TRBV10-2,TRBJ2-7,TRBD1,NA
CASSIDLTNTIYF,TGTGCCAGCAGCATAGACCTAACAAACACCATATATTTT,TRBV7-8,TRBJ1-3,NA,NA
CASSENTASDTQYF,TGTGCCAGCAGTGAAAATACCGCATCAGATACGCAGTATTTT,TRBV2,TRBJ2-3,NA,NA
CSVGAGGAGYNEQFF,TGCAGCGTCGGAGCGGGGGGCGCAGGATACAATGAGCAGTTCTTC,TRBV29-1,TRBJ2-1,TRBD2,NA
CASSEGTLKVYEQYF,TGCGCCAGCAGCGAGGGAACGTTAAAGGTCTACGAGCAGTACTTC,TRBV5-1,TRBJ2-7,NA,NA
CASRQENPYEQYF,TGTGCCAGCCGTCAGGAAAATCCCTACGAGCAGTACTTC,TRBV28,TRBJ2-7,NA,NA
CASIQLYNEQFF,TGTGCCAGCATCCAACTCTACAATGAGCAGTTCTTC,TRBV2,TRBJ2-1,NA,NA
CATSISAPQETQYF,TGTGCCACCAGCATCTCGGCACCCCAAGAGACCCAGTACTTC,TRBV15,TRBJ2-5,NA,few
CASSDPLNQPQHF,TGTGCCAGCAGTGACCCCCTCAATCAGCCCCAGCATTTT,TRBV6-1,TRBJ1-5,NA,few
CASSLAKWDSGWTEAFF,TGTGCCAGCAGCTTAGCGAAATGGGACTCAGGATGGACTGAAGCTTTCTTT,TRBV7-9,TRBJ1-1,NA,NA
CASSVAYTGYEQFF,TGTGCCAGCAGCGTCGCATACACAGGGTATGAGCAGTTCTTC,TRBV9,TRBJ2-1,NA,NA
CASSPGGGSGTYNEQFF,TGTGCCAGCAGCCCCGGCGGAGGGAGCGGGACCTACAATGAGCAGTTCTTC,TRBV5-4,TRBJ2-1,TRBD2,NA
CAISDGQGGYGYTF,TGTGCCATCAGTGATGGACAGGGAGGATATGGCTACACCTTC,TRBV10-3,TRBJ1-2,TRBD1,NA
CATGQGNTEAFF,TGTGCCACCGGACAGGGGAACACTGAAGCTTTCTTT,TRBV6-1,TRBJ1-1,TRBD1,NA
CASSLDQWSEQYF,TGTGCCAGCAGCTTAGATCAGTGGAGCGAGCAGTACTTC,TRBV11-2,TRBJ2-7,NA,few
CASSSRHGDTQYF,TGCGCCAGCAGCTCCCGGCACGGGGATACGCAGTATTTT,TRBV4-1,TRBJ2-3,NA,NA
CASSQRSMTTNTEAFF,TGTGCCAGCAGCCAAAGATCTATGACAACGAACACTGAAGCTTTCTTT,TRBV14,TRBJ1-1,NA,NA